The clone carrying this T cell receptor (beta chain) was detected only a few times. Its target is not known. The entirety of the isolated RNA underwent reverse transcription, so expressed TCRB transcripts were sequenced. Repertoires were generated with immunoSEQ multiplex PCR, while TCRdb's copy carries only in-frame clones and drops some. The table records 620,000 or so clones, around 15% of them present only once. This sample was included in a study of beta chain features in type 1 diabetes. As for the study in general: Taken together, all samples contributed approximately 110 million examined sorted cells.

Trimming at V came to 5 bases and at J to 4 bases, leaving 15 bases not matched to a gene. Germline CDR1 reads MDHEN; CDR2 reads SYDVKM. This CDR3 comprises 17 residues. Study-wide findings and caveats: People with Type 1 diabetes carried modestly yet significantly shorter TCRB CDR3s in all four CD4+ subsets.

The receptor's source is a man between 18 and 35 years old in good health. Sequencing was carried out using naive CD4+ T cells from blood. The chain joins TRBV28 to TRBJ1-2, with TRBD1 matching over 8 bases. For the CDR3, the DNA is TGTGCCAGCAGTGCCGGGACAGGATCCTACCGCCTCTATGGCTACACCTTC. This encodes CASSAGTGSYRLYGYTF.